Listed here is a single TCR beta chain. The sample originates from a study of technical replicates of blood from a handful of donors. Produced via immunoSEQ multiplex PCR; TCRdb's table is partial and in-frame only. The repertoire holds about 15,000 clones, with 65% to 85% as singletons. The TCR comes from a human donor in good health. The sequencing sample was made of PBMCs.

CDR3 protein: CASREYNNEQFF. CDR3 in DNA: TGTGCCAGCAGAGAGTATAACAATGAGCAGTTCTTC. The chain couples TRBV7-9 to TRBJ2-1; D not certain. Germline loops: CDR1 SEHNR, CDR2 FQNEAQ (reference sequence). CDR3 size: 12 residues. V was cut by 6 bases and J by 5 bases, with 8 bases left in between.